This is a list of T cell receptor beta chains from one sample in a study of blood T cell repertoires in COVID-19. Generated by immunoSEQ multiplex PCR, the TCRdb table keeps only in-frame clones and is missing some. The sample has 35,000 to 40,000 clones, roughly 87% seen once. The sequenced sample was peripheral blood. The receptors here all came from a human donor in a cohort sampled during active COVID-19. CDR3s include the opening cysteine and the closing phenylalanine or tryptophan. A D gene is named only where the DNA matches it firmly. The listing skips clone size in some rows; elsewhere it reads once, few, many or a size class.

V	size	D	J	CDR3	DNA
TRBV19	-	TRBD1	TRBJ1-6	CASTRTGDNNSPLHF	TGTGCCAGTACCCGCACAGGGGATAATAATTCACCCCTCCACTTT
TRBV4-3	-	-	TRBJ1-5	CASSQDTGRANQPQHF	TGCGCCAGCAGCCAGGACACCGGGAGGGCCAATCAGCCCCAGCATTTT
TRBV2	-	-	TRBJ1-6	CASSTDRGGNSPLHF	TGTGCCAGCAGTACGGACAGAGGAGGTAATTCACCCCTCCACTTT
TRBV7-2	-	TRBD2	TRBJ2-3	CASTRRLAGAADTQYF	TGTGCCAGCACCCGCAGGCTAGCGGGAGCCGCAGATACGCAGTATTTT
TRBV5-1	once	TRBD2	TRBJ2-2	CASRDQAGASGELFF	TGCGCCAGCCGCGACCAAGCGGGAGCTTCCGGGGAGCTGTTTTTT
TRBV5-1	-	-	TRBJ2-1	CASSLKLRSGVHEQFF	TGCGCCAGCAGCTTGAAGTTGAGGTCAGGGGTTCATGAGCAGTTCTTC
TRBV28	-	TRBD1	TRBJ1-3	CASRDSSFAGNTIYF	TGTGCCAGCCGGGACAGCTCTTTTGCTGGAAACACCATATATTTT
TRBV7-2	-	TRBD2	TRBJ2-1	CASSLDLAGTEQFF	TGTGCCAGCAGCTTAGACCTAGCGGGAACTGAGCAGTTCTTC
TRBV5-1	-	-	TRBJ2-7	CASSVDRSYEQYF	TGCGCCAGCAGCGTCGACAGGTCCTACGAGCAGTACTTC
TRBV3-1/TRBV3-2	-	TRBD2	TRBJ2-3	CASSQTRRLAGGPHTQYF	TGTGCCAGCTCTCAAACCAGGAGACTAGCGGGAGGGCCGCATACGCAGTATTTT
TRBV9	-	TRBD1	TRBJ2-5	CASSVTGTDPQETQYF	TGTGCCAGCAGCGTCACCGGGACAGACCCTCAAGAGACCCAGTACTTC
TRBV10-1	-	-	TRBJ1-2	CASRTGGPYGYTF	TGCGCCAGCAGAACGGGGGGGCCGTATGGCTACACCTTC
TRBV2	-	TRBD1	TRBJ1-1	CASSGSVEGQGRNEAFF	TGTGCCAGCAGTGGGTCGGTTGAAGGACAGGGGAGAAATGAAGCTTTCTTT
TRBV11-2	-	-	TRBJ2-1	CASSLAAGVEQFF	TGTGCCAGCAGCTTAGCGGCAGGGGTCGAGCAGTTCTTC
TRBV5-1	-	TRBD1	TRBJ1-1	CASSLARGPEGEAFF	TGCGCCAGCAGCTTGGCCAGGGGGCCCGAGGGTGAAGCTTTCTTT
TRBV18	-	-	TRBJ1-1	CASSPGISLIAEAFF	TGTGCCAGCTCACCGGGTATTAGCCTGATCGCTGAAGCTTTCTTT
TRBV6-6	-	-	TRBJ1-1	CASRAGAGAFF	TGTGCCAGCAGGGCAGGGGCGGGCGCTTTCTTT
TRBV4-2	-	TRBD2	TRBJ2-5	CASSQGLAQETQYF	TGTGCCAGCAGCCAGGGACTAGCGCAAGAGACCCAGTACTTC
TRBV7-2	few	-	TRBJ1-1	CASSDRDTLNGGAFF	TGTGCCAGCAGCGACCGGGACACGTTGAACGGTGGGGCTTTCTTT
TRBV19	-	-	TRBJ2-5	CASSISVPRETQYF	TGTGCCAGTAGTATCTCGGTCCCGCGGGAGACCCAGTACTTC
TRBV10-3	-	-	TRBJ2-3	CAISDASASTDTQYF	TGTGCCATCAGTGATGCTAGTGCTAGCACAGATACGCAGTATTTT
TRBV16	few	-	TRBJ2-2	CASSQSIGTGELFF	TGTGCCAGCAGCCAATCGATCGGCACCGGGGAGCTGTTTTTT
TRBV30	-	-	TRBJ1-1	CASKGGRSTEAFF	TGTGCCTCGAAGGGGGGGCGAAGCACTGAAGCTTTCTTT
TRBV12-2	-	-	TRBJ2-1	CASRFTLGPSRLYNEQFF	TGTGCAAGTCGCTTTACTCTCGGCCCTAGCCGACTATACAATGAGCAGTTCTTC
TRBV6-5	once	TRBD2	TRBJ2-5	CASRPAGGRETQYF	TGTGCCAGCAGACCCGCGGGGGGGAGAGAGACCCAGTACTTC
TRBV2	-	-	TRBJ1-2	CASSETHYGGYTF	TGTGCCAGCAGTGAAACGCACTATGGGGGCTACACCTTC
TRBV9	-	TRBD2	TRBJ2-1	CASSPNPGGFYNEQFF	TGTGCCAGCAGCCCTAATCCGGGGGGGTTCTACAATGAGCAGTTCTTC
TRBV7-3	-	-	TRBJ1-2	CASSSARPSDYGYTF	TGTGCCAGCAGCTCCGCGCGGCCCTCCGACTATGGCTACACCTTC
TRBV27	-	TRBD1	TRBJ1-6	CASSPGTEYNSPLHF	TGTGCCAGCAGTCCCGGGACAGAATATAATTCACCCCTCCACTTT
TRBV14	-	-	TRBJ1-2	CASSQEDTRFYGYTF	TGTGCCAGCAGCCAAGAAGACACGCGCTTTTATGGCTACACCTTC
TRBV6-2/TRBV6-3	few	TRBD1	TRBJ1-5	CASSLDRGYQPQHF	TGTGCCAGCAGTTTGGACAGGGGCTATCAGCCCCAGCATTTT
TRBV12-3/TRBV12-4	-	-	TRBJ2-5	CASSIYGKETQYF	TGTGCCAGCAGTATATACGGGAAGGAGACCCAGTACTTC
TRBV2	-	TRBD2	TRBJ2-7	CASTRDYSSYEQYF	TGTGCCAGCACCAGGGACTACTCCTCCTACGAGCAGTACTTC
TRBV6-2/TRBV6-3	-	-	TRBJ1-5	CASSSWGDQPQHF	TGTGCCAGCAGTTCTTGGGGGGATCAGCCCCAGCATTTT
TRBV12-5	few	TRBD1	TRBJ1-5	CASGTGGVGQPQHF	TGTGCTAGTGGGACAGGGGGCGTCGGTCAGCCCCAGCATTTT
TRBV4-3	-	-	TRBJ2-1	CASSPSWGGSYNEQFF	TGCGCCAGCAGCCCCAGTTGGGGAGGCTCCTACAATGAGCAGTTCTTC
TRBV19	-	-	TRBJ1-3	CASTDHGVEAGNTIYF	TGTGCCAGTACCGACCACGGGGTTGAGGCTGGAAACACCATATATTTT
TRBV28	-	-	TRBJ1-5	CASSFSTGARLQHF	TGTGCCAGCAGTTTCTCGACAGGCGCGCGACTCCAGCATTTT
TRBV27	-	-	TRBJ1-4	CASSLRQPTNEKLFF	TGTGCCAGCAGTCTACGACAGCCAACTAATGAAAAACTGTTTTTT
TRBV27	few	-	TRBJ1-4	CASRTGTYSEKLFF	TGTGCCAGCAGGACCGGGACATATAGTGAAAAACTGTTTTTT
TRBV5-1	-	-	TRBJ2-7	CASPKSIYEQYF	TGCGCCAGCCCGAAGAGTATCTACGAGCAGTACTTC
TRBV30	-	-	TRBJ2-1	CAWGGRDNEQFF	TGTGCCTGGGGGGGCAGGGATAATGAGCAGTTCTTC
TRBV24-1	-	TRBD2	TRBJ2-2	CATSRGGSGELFF	TGTGCCACCAGTCGGGGGGGTTCCGGGGAGCTGTTTTTT
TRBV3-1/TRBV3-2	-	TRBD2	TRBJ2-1	CASSHRLAGHNEQFF	TGTGCCAGCAGCCACCGACTAGCGGGGCACAATGAGCAGTTCTTC
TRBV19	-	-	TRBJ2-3	CASSTPPDTQYF	TGTGCCAGTAGTACCCCTCCGGATACGCAGTATTTT
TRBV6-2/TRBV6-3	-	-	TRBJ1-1	CASSSIQRGSAFF	TGTGCCAGCAGTTCGATCCAGCGAGGGAGTGCTTTCTTT